This T cell receptor beta chain is from a study of T cells in Graves' hyperthyroidism and ophthalmopathy. Whole-study results and caveats: Expanded thyroid clonotypes (above 0.001) were mostly also found in blood.

TCR beta CDR3 sequences were amplified from RNA transcripts. The HTBI primer set served for first-round RT-PCR of the TCR CDR3. One entry per CDR3 protein, called by TCRdb with MiXCR from the multiplex PCR reads. The data contain 500,000 to 600,000 distinct CDR3 sequences, 40% to 55% of them singletons. A remark on this clonotype: Its cognate antigen is unknown.

Exclusions: uncontrolled infection, other autoimmune disease, pregnancy, lactation. Orbital computed tomography and thyroid ultrasound, together with serum TRAb and thyroxine and clinical symptoms, were used for diagnoses. Germline-derived CDR1 and CDR2 are SNHLY and FYNNEI. The CDR3 has 17 residues. This TCR was sampled from an adult woman with Graves' disease, either hyperthyroidism or ophthalmopathy (not recorded which). Sequencing was performed on peripheral blood or thyroid tissue (not recorded which). The chain joins TRBV2 to TRBJ2-5, with 10 positions matching TRBD1. TRBJ2-7 explains the end of the DNA better; the J call may be wrong. CDR3 sequence reads: CASSSGPLGQGIYEQYF. The CDR3 DNA follows: TGTGCCAGCAGCTCCGGGCCATTGGGACAGGGGATCTACGAGCAGTACTTC.